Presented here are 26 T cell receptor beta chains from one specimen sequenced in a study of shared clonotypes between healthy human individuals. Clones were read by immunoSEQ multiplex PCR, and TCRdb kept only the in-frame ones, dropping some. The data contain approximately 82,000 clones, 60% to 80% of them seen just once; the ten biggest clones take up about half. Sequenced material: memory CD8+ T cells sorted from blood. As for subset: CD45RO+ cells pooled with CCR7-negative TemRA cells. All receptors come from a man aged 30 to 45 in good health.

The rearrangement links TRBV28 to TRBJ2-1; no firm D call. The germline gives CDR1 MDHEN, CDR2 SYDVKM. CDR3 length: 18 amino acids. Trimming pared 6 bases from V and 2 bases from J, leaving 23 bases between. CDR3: CASSSFVGRLLPYNEQFF. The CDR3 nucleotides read TGTGCCAGCAGCTCGTTTGTAGGACGGCTCTTACCCTACAATGAGCAGTTCTTC.

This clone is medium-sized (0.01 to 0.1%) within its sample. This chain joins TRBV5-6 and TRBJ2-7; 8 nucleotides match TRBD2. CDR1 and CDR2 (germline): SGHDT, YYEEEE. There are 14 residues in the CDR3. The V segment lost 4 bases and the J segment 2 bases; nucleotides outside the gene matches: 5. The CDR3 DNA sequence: TGTGCCAGCAGCGTGGCGGGGGGCGCCTACGAGCAGTACTTC. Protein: CASSVAGGAYEQYF. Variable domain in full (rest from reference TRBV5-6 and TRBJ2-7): DAGVTQSPTHLIKTRGQQVTLRCSPKSGHDTVSWYQQALGQGPQFIFQYYEEEERQRGNFPDRFSGHQFPNYSSELNVNALLLGDSALYLCASSVAGGAYEQYFGPGTRLTVT.

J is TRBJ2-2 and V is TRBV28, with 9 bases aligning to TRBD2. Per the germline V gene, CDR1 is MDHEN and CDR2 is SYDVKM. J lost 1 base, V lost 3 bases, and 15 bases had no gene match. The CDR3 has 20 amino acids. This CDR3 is CASSFPELAGDERNTGELFF. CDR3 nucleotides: TGTGCCAGCAGTTTTCCGGAACTAGCGGGCGATGAAAGGAACACCGGGGAGCTGTTTTTT.

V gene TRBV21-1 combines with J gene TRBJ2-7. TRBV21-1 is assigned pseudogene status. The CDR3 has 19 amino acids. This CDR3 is CASSKLASDRNSPIYEQYF. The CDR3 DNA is TGTGCCAGCAGCAAATTGGCGAGCGATCGGAACAGCCCGATCTACGAGCAGTACTTC.

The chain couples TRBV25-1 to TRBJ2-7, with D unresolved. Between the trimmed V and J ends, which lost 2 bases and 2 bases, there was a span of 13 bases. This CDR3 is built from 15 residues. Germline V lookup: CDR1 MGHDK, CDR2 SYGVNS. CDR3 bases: TGTGCCAGCAGTGAAATCGGTGAGACAACCTACGAGCAGTACTTC. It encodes CASSEIGETTYEQYF.

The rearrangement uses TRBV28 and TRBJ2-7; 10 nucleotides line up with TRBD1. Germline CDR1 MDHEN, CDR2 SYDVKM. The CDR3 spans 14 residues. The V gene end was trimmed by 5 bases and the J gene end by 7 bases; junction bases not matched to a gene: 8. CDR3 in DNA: TGTGCCAGCAGTCAGGGGACAGGGGTAGGAGAGCAGTACTTC. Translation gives CASSQGTGVGEQYF. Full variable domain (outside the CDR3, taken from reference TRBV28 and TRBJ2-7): DVKVTQSSRYLVKRTGEKVFLECVQDMDHENMFWYRQDPGLGLRLIYFSYDVKMKEKGDIPEGYSVSREKKERFSLILESASTNQTSMYLCASSQGTGVGEQYFGPGTRLTVT.

The CDR3 loop is CASSPHQGSYEQYF. CDR3 sequence (DNA): TGCGCCAGCAGCCCACACCAAGGGTCCTACGAGCAGTACTTC. The chain couples TRBV4-1 to TRBJ2-7, with unresolved D. The germline V gene encodes CDR1 MGHRA and CDR2 YSYEKL. The ends were cut back, 4 bases at V and 1 base at J, with 11 bases in the middle. The CDR3 extends over 14 amino acids.

The CDR3 sequence: CASSIKLSGANVLTF. The CDR3 DNA is TGTGCCAGTAGTATAAAACTCTCTGGGGCCAACGTCCTGACTTTC. V gene TRBV19 combines with J gene TRBJ2-6; D gene uncertain. The CDR3 loop spans 15 amino acids. V was clipped by 2 bases and J by 0 bases, with 5 bases between them. CDR1 LNHDA and CDR2 SQIVND come from the germline V gene (reference sequence).

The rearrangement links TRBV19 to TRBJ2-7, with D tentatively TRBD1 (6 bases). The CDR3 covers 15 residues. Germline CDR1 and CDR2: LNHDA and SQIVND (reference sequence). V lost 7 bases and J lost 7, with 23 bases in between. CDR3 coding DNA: TGTGCCAGTACCACAGGGCATGAGCTGGGGAAGGAGCAGTACTTC. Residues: CASTTGHELGKEQYF.

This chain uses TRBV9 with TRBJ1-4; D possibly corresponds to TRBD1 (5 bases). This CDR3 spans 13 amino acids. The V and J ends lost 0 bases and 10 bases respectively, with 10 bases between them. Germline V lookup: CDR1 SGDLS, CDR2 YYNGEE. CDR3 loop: CASSVGQGTKLFF. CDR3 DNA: TGTGCCAGCAGCGTAGGGCAGGGAACAAAACTGTTTTTT.

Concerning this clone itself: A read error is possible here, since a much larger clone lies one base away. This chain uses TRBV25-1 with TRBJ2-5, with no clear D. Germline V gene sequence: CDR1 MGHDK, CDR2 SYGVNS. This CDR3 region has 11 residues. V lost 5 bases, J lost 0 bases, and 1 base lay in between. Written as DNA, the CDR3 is TGTGCCAGCAGTAACCAAGAGACCCAGTACTTC. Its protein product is CASSNQETQYF. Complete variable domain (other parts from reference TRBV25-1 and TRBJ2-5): EADIYQTPRYLVIGTGKKITLECSQTMGHDKMYWYQQDPGMELHLIHYSYGVNSTEKGDLSSESTVSRIRTEHFPLTLESARPSHTSQYLCASSNQETQYFGPGTRLLVL.

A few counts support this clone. CDR3 coding DNA: TGCGCCAGCAGCCAAGATTGGGGGGGACAGGGCTCCTACGAGCAGTACTTC. It translates to CASSQDWGGQGSYEQYF. The chain recombines TRBV4-1 with TRBJ2-7; TRBD1 matches 9 bases. V lost 0 bases to trimming and J lost 0 bases; unmatched junction nucleotides: 6. The CDR3 spans 17 residues. Per germline, CDR1 MGHRA and CDR2 YSYEKL.

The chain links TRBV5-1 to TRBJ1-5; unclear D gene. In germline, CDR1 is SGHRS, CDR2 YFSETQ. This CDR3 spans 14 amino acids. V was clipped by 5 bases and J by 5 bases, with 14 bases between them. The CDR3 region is CASSSKDRHQPQHF. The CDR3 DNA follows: TGCGCCAGCAGTTCCAAAGACCGTCATCAGCCCCAGCATTTT. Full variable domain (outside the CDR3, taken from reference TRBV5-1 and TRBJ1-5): KAGVTQTPRYLIKTRGQQVTLSCSPISGHRSVSWYQQTPGQGLQFLFEYFSETQRNKGNFPGRFSGRQFSNSRSEMNVSTLELGDSALYLCASSSKDRHQPQHFGDGTRLSIL.

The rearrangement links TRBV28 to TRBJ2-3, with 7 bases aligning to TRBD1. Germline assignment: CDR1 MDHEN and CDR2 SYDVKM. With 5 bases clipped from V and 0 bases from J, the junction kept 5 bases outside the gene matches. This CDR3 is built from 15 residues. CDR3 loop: CASSHDRVSTDTQYF. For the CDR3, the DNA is TGTGCCAGCAGTCACGACAGGGTTAGCACAGATACGCAGTATTTT.

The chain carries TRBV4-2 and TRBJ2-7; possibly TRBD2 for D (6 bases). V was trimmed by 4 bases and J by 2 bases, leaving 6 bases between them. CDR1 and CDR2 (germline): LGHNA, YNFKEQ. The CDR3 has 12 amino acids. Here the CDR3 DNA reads TGTGCCAGCAGCCGGGGGGCCTACGAGCAGTACTTC. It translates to CASSRGAYEQYF.

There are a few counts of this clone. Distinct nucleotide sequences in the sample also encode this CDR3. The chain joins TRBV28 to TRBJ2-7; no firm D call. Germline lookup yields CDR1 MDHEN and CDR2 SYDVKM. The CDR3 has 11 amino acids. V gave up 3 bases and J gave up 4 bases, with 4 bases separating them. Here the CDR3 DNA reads TGTGCCAGCAGTTTTTATTACGAGCAGTACTTC. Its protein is CASSFYYEQYF.

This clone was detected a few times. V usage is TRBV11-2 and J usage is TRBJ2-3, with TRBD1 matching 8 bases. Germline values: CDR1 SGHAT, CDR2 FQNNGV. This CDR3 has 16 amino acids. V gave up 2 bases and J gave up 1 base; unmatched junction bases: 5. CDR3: CASSLFLGQGTDTQYF. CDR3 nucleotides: TGTGCCAGCAGCTTATTTCTGGGACAGGGCACAGATACGCAGTATTTT.

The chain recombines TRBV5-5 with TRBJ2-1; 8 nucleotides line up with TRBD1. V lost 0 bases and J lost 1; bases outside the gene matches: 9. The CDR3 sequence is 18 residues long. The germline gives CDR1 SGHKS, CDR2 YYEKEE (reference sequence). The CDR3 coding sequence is TGTGCCAGCAGCTTGGCGGGCGGTGGACAGGGATCCTACAATGAGCAGTTCTTC. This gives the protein CASSLAGGGQGSYNEQFF.

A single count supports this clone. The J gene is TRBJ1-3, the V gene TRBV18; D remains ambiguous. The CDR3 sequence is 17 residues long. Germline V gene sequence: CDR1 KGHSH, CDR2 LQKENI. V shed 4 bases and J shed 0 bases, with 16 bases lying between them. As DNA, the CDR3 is TGTGCCAGCTCACAATGGGAAACAGAGAGCTCTGGAAACACCATATATTTT. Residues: CASSQWETESSGNTIYF.

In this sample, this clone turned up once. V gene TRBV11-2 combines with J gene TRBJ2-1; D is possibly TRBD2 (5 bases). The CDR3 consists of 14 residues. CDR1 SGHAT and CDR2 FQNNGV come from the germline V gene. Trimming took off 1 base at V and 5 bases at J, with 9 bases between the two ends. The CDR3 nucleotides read TGTGCCAGCAGCTTAGGGTGGACTGACAATGAGCAGTTCTTC. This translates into CASSLGWTDNEQFF.

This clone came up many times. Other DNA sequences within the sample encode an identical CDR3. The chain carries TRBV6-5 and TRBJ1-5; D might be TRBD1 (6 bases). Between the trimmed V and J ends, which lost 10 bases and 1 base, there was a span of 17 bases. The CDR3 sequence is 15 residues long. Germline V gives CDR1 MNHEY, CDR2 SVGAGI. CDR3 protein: CATGAGGRSNQPQHF. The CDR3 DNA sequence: TGTGCCACCGGGGCGGGGGGCAGGAGCAATCAGCCCCAGCATTTT.

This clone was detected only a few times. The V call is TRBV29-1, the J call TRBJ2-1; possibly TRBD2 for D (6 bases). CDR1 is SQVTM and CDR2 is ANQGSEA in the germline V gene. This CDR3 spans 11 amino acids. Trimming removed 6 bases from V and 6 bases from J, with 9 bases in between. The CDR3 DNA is TGCAGCGTCGGTAGCGGCAATGAGCAGTTCTTC. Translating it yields CSVGSGNEQFF.

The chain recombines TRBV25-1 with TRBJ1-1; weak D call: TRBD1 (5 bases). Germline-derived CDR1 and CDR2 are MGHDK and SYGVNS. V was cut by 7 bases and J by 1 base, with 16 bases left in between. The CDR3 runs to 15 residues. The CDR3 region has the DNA TGTGCCAGCAATTTTGGGGGACTAAGGAACACTGAAGCTTTCTTT. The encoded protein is CASNFGGLRNTEAFF.

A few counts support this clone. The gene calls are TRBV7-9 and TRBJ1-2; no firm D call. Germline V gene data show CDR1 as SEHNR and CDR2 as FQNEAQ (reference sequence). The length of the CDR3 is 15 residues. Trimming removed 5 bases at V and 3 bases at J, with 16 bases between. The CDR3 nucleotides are TGTGCCAGCAGCCCCCCGGGTTTGGAGTACTATGGCTACACCTTC. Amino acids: CASSPPGLEYYGYTF.

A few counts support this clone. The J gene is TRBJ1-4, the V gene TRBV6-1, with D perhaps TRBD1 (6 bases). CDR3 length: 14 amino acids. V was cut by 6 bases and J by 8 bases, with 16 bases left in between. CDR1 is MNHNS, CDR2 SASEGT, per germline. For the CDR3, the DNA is TGTGCCAGCAGCGGCCCAGGGGAGGTCGAAAAACTGTTTTTT. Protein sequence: CASSGPGEVEKLFF.

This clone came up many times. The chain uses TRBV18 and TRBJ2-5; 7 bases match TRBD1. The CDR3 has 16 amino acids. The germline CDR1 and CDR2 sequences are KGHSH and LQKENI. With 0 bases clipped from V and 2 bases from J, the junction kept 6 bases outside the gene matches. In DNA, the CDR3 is TGTGCCAGCTCACCACCGGCAACAGGGGATCAAGAGACCCAGTACTTC. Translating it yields CASSPPATGDQETQYF.